This TCR beta chain was captured by sequencing in a study of Graves' ophthalmopathy and Graves' hyperthyroidism. Study-level results: Blood was where most expanded thyroid clonotypes above 0.001 frequency also turned up.

Germline V gives CDR1 SQVTM, CDR2 ANQGSEA. The CDR3 covers 14 residues. The source of the PBMCs was 8.5 to 10 ml of fresh peripheral blood. CDR3 regions of TCR beta were amplified from RNA transcripts. First-round RT-PCR relied on HTBI primers, and a second-round multiplex PCR came next. TCRdb re-called the multiplex PCR reads with MiXCR, one entry per CDR3 protein. The sample contains 260,000 or so distinct CDR3 sequences, roughly 50% of which appear only once. As to this clonotype: The target antigen is unknown. The junction and the germline gene differ at one end; a read error may be behind it.

This sequence was found in an adult man with Graves' ophthalmopathy. The source material was peripheral blood. The chain uses TRBV29-1 and TRBJ2-5, with D tentatively TRBD1 (6 bases). The CDR3 sequence: CSVRIRSGVETQHF. The CDR3 DNA sequence: TGCAGCGTTCGCATAAGATCAGGGGTTGAGACCCAGCACTTC.